This T cell receptor (beta chain) was sequenced in a study of glioma-infiltrating T cells after dendritic cell vaccination. Study results and limitations: Estimated pretreatment TIL content predicted outcome after dendritic cell vaccination.

CDR1 is SGHNT and CDR2 is YYREEE in the germline V gene (reference sequence). V dropped 4 bases and J dropped 8; count of bases not matched to a gene: 10. The length of the CDR3 is 15 residues. The repertoire was sequenced with immunoSEQ multiplex PCR; TCRdb's copy has only in-frame clones and lacks some. Here the sample spans about 67,000 clones, about four fifths being singletons. To note about this clone: Its antigen is undetermined.

Fresh-frozen tumor tissue and more than two years of survival data were available for all. V gene TRBV5-4 combines with J gene TRBJ1-4; 8 positions agree with TRBD1. The sequencing here drew on blood, taken before dendritic cell vaccination. This sequence originates from a human donor with glioblastoma. CDR3 nucleotide sequence: TGTGCCAGCAGCACAGACAGGGGAACGCCGGAAAAACTGTTTTTT. Translated: CASSTDRGTPEKLFF.